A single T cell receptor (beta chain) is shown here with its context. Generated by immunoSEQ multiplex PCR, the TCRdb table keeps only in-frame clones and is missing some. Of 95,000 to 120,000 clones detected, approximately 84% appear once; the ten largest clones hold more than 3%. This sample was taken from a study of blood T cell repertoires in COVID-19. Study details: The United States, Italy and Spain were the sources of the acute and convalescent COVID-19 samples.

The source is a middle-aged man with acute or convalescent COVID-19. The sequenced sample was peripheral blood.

The CDR3 region has the DNA TGTGCCACCAGCAGAGTGGGTGCAGGGGCTACCTACGAGCAGTACTTC. As protein: CATSRVGAGATYEQYF. The rearrangement links TRBV15 to TRBJ2-7; TRBD1 might be the D (6 bases). Looked up from germline, CDR1 is LNHNV and CDR2 is YYDKDF (reference sequence). CDR3 size: 16 residues. Trimming took 1 base from V and 2 from J, leaving 15 bases between them.